These 8 T cell receptor beta chains share one sample of origin, sequenced in a study of T-cell reconstitution after alpha-beta-depleted transplantation in children. Preparation of the TCRbeta library was carried out with unique molecular identifiers. Using its own MiXCR run on the PCR reads, TCRdb lists one record per CDR3 protein. The sample shows hundreds of thousands of distinct CDR3 sequences, around a sixth of them seen only once. The sequences come from PBMCs from the stem cell graft donor, collected from the stem cell graft. These receptors all come from a human donor who donated a stem cell graft to a child with acute myeloid leukemia.

The chain links TRBV7-9 to TRBJ2-2; 10 nucleotides match TRBD1. Unmatched junction bases numbered 11, after V lost 5 bases and J lost 5 bases. The CDR3 totals 17 residues. The germline gives CDR1 SEHNR, CDR2 FQNEAQ (reference sequence). The CDR3: CASSETGTGDLTGELFF. CDR3 nucleotides: TGTGCCAGCAGCGAAACCGGGACAGGGGATCTAACCGGGGAGCTGTTTTTT. The complete variable domain, with remaining parts taken from reference TRBV7-9 and TRBJ2-2, reads DTGVSQNPRHKITKRGQNVTFRCDPISEHNRLYWYRQTLGQGPEFLTYFQNEAQLEKSRLLSDRFSAERPKGSFSTLEIQRTEQGDSAMYLCASSETGTGDLTGELFFGEGSRLTVL.

In this sample, this clonotype turned up many times. This chain uses TRBV7-6 with TRBJ2-7; D might be TRBD2 (6 bases). This CDR3 has 13 residues. V was trimmed by 5 bases and J by 3 bases, leaving 11 bases between them. Germline V CDR1 and CDR2: SGHVS, FNYEAQ. The CDR3 nucleotides are TGTGCCAGCAGCCTAGACGGGGGCTACGAGCAGTACTTC. It specifies CASSLDGGYEQYF.

This clonotype was picked up a small number of times. This chain joins TRBV7-9 and TRBJ2-3, with D maybe TRBD2 (5 bases). CDR1 is SEHNR and CDR2 is FQNEAQ in the germline V gene (reference sequence). Between the trimmed V and J ends, which lost 7 bases and 2 bases, there was a span of 16 bases. This CDR3 is 15 amino acids long. DNA of the CDR3: TGTGCCAGCATTTCGAGTAGCGACACCACAGATACGCAGTATTTT. This translates into CASISSSDTTDTQYF.

The rearrangement joins TRBV20-1 to TRBJ1-2; D gene uncertain. The V and J ends lost 5 bases and 1 base respectively, with 11 bases between them. CDR1 and CDR2 (germline): DFQATT, SNEGSKA (reference sequence). The CDR3 is 13 amino acids. In DNA form, the CDR3 reads TGCAGTGCTCTCGCCGGCGTTAACTATGGCTACACCTTC. Amino acid sequence: CSALAGVNYGYTF.

In its sample, this clonotype was seen many times. V is TRBV10-3 and J is TRBJ2-3, with D hard to call. The V end was cut by 6 bases, the J end by 4 bases, with 11 bases between. Germline CDR1 and CDR2: ENHRY and SYGVKD. The CDR3 consists of 13 residues. The DNA for the CDR3 is TGTGCCATCAGGGACGGGCCTTCAGATACGCAGTATTTT. This codes for CAIRDGPSDTQYF.

This clonotype was counted between two and nine times. The V gene is TRBV5-5, the J gene TRBJ1-2; unclear D gene. The CDR3 sequence is 15 residues long. The V gene lost 4 bases and the J gene lost 0 bases, with 13 bases spanning the gap. CDR1 is SGHKS and CDR2 is YYEKEE in the germline V gene (reference sequence). This CDR3 reads CASSEVGYSNYGYTF. The CDR3 region has the DNA TGTGCCAGCAGCGAAGTGGGGTATTCTAACTATGGCTACACCTTC.

This clonotype turned up a few times. The V call is TRBV24-1, the J call TRBJ2-5; D gene unclear. The CDR3 contains 12 residues. Germline V gives CDR1 KGHDR, CDR2 SFDVKD. With 3 bases removed from V and 5 bases from J, the gap between germline ends came to 6 bases. The CDR3 here is CATSDDPETQYF. The DNA of the CDR3 is TGTGCCACCAGTGATGACCCCGAGACCCAGTACTTC.

This clonotype occurred many times. The chain couples TRBV6-5 to TRBJ2-2; D uncertain. The CDR3 totals 13 residues. V dropped 0 bases and J dropped 7 bases, with 6 bases sitting between them. Looked up from germline, CDR1 is MNHEY and CDR2 is SVGAGI. The CDR3 protein is CASSYSGGGELFF. The DNA for the CDR3 is TGTGCCAGCAGTTACTCAGGTGGCGGGGAGCTGTTTTTT.